The 30 T cell receptor beta chains reported below all come from one sample, sequenced in a study of human versus mouse CDR3 diversity and MHC coevolution. The protocol was immunoSEQ multiplex PCR, while the TCRdb copy is restricted to in-frame clones and leaves out a portion. The sample shows roughly 80,000 clones, 93% of them seen only once. The source material was naive CD4+ T cells from blood. Subset described: CD45RO-negative CD62L-positive naive CD4 T cells. The receptors originated from a person between 25 and 75 years old in good health.

The J gene is TRBJ2-7, the V gene TRBV28; TRBD1 matches 7 bases. The CDR3 consists of 13 residues. J was trimmed by 0 bases and V by 5 bases; bases with no gene match: 1. Germline loops: CDR1 MDHEN, CDR2 SYDVKM. In DNA, the CDR3 is TGTGCCAGCAGTCGACAGGGCTCCTACGAGCAGTACTTC. Protein product: CASSRQGSYEQYF. The whole variable domain, remainder taken from reference TRBV28 and TRBJ2-7, is DVKVTQSSRYLVKRTGEKVFLECVQDMDHENMFWYRQDPGLGLRLIYFSYDVKMKEKGDIPEGYSVSREKKERFSLILESASTNQTSMYLCASSRQGSYEQYFGPGTRLTVT.

The chain has TRBV29-1 and TRBJ1-1; a weak D match, TRBD1 (5 bases). The CDR3 spans 14 residues. Trimming took 4 bases from V and 10 from J, leaving 22 bases between them. Germline values: CDR1 SQVTM, CDR2 ANQGSEA. The DNA for the CDR3 is TGCAGCGTTGCCGCCGCGGACACTCAGTCGGGAGCTTTCTTT. Its translation is CSVAAADTQSGAFF.

This clone has just a few counts. The chain carries TRBV19 and TRBJ1-4; D is unresolved. The CDR3 covers 9 residues. Germline V gene data show CDR1 as LNHDA and CDR2 as SQIVND (reference sequence). In DNA, the CDR3 is TGTGCTTCAGGAAACCCCTTGTTTTTT. It yields the protein CASGNPLFF.

A few counts support this clone. V usage is TRBV14 and J usage is TRBJ1-1; D gene unclear. The CDR3 is 14 amino acids. CDR1 and CDR2 from the germline V gene are SGHDN and FVKESK. The V and J ends lost 0 bases and 7 bases respectively, with 12 bases between them. In DNA, the CDR3 is TGTGCCAGCAGCCAAGATCTTGGCGGCCATGAAGCTTTCTTT. Translating gives CASSQDLGGHEAFF.

A few counts support this clone. The genes are TRBV29-1 and TRBJ2-7, with D possibly being TRBD1 (6 bases). The CDR3 spans 14 residues. In germline, CDR1 is SQVTM, CDR2 ANQGSEA. V lost 5 bases to trimming and J lost 0 bases, with 14 bases between them. DNA of the CDR3: TGCAGCGTTAAATACAGGGAGAACTCCTACGAGCAGTACTTC. The encoded protein is CSVKYRENSYEQYF.

The V call is TRBV9, the J call TRBJ1-5; D is unclear. V was pared by 0 bases and J by 4 bases, with 8 bases between. This CDR3 spans 14 amino acids. Germline V gene sequence: CDR1 SGDLS, CDR2 YYNGEE. The chain's CDR3 is CASSVAAGNQPQHF. CDR3 nucleotide sequence: TGTGCCAGCAGCGTAGCGGCGGGAAATCAGCCCCAGCATTTT.

The chain couples TRBV7-2 to TRBJ2-7, with 8 bases aligning to TRBD1. In germline, CDR1 is SGHTA, CDR2 FQGNSA. The CDR3 totals 13 residues. V shed 2 bases, J shed 6 bases, and the junction held 3 bases outside the gene matches. The CDR3 nucleotides are TGTGCCAGCAGCTTAACAGGGGGATCCGAGCAGTACTTC. It codes for CASSLTGGSEQYF.

The rearrangement links TRBV5-4 to TRBJ2-7, with 8 bases fitting TRBD1. After removal of 4 bases from V and 3 bases from J, the junction contained 9 bases not matched to a gene. This CDR3 has 15 residues. The germline gives CDR1 SGHNT, CDR2 YYREEE (reference sequence). In DNA form, the CDR3 reads TGTGCCAGCAGCCTCCGTGGGACAGGCTACTACGAGCAGTACTTC. Its protein is CASSLRGTGYYEQYF.

The genes are TRBV27 and TRBJ1-1, with 8 nucleotides matching TRBD1. V lost 0 bases and J lost 4; bases outside the gene matches: 7. The CDR3 consists of 16 residues. Germline CDR1 reads MNHEY; CDR2 reads SMNVEV (reference sequence). In DNA form, the CDR3 reads TGTGCCAGCAGTTTATCTACAGGGGGGTGGGCCACTGAAGCTTTCTTT. Its translation is CASSLSTGGWATEAFF.

The V call is TRBV19, the J call TRBJ1-1; D might be TRBD1 (5 bases). V shed 7 bases and J shed 1 base, with 7 bases lying between them. The germline CDR1 and CDR2 sequences are LNHDA and SQIVND (reference sequence). The CDR3 runs to 12 residues. CDR3 nucleotides: TGTGCCAGTAATGACAGGAACACTGAAGCTTTCTTT. Protein sequence: CASNDRNTEAFF.

In DNA, the CDR3 is TGTGCCAGCAGCTTCGACAGGGGGAACATTCAGTACTTC. Its protein is CASSFDRGNIQYF. The rearrangement joins TRBV7-6 to TRBJ2-4; 9 nucleotides align to TRBD1. The V and J ends lost 3 bases and 7 bases, in that order; junction bases with no gene match: 1. The CDR3 is 13 residues long. Per the germline V gene, CDR1 is SGHVS and CDR2 is FNYEAQ.

The gene calls are TRBV4-2 and TRBJ1-4, with TRBD1 matching over 8 bases. The CDR3 loop spans 15 amino acids. Germline loops: CDR1 LGHNA, CDR2 YNFKEQ. Trimming took 5 bases from V and 7 from J; bases not matched to a gene: 9. CDR3 residues: CASSEGTGEFEKLFF. CDR3 nucleotides: TGTGCCAGCAGCGAAGGGACAGGCGAATTTGAAAAACTGTTTTTT.

This clone was observed a handful of times. The chain links TRBV19 to TRBJ2-5; 10 bases agree with TRBD1. The ends lost 5 bases at V and 5 bases at J; junction bases unmatched: 5. CDR1 and CDR2 from the germline V gene are LNHDA and SQIVND (reference sequence). The CDR3 has 14 amino acids. The CDR3 loop is CASSPGTGAETQYF. The CDR3 nucleotides are TGTGCCAGTAGTCCTGGGACAGGGGCGGAGACCCAGTACTTC.

This chain connects TRBV7-3 to TRBJ2-3, with 7 positions matching TRBD2. The CDR3 covers 14 residues. The germline V gene has CDR1 SGHTA and CDR2 FQGTGA. The trim removed 0 bases at V and 4 bases at J, leaving 1 base unmatched. CDR3 loop: CASSLTAGADTQYF. The CDR3 nucleotides read TGTGCCAGCAGCTTAACCGCGGGGGCAGATACGCAGTATTTT.

This chain links TRBV28 with TRBJ1-2, with D perhaps TRBD1 (6 bases). There are 15 residues in the CDR3. V was pared by 3 bases and J by 3 bases, with 14 bases between. In germline, CDR1 is MDHEN, CDR2 SYDVKM. CDR3: CASSFETGAHYGYTF. The CDR3 DNA sequence: TGTGCCAGCAGTTTTGAGACAGGCGCTCACTATGGCTACACCTTC.

This clone was seen only once. The J gene is TRBJ1-1, the V gene TRBV30; D call uncertain. V shed 0 bases and J shed 0 bases, with 8 bases lying between them. This CDR3 region has 14 residues. CDR1 and CDR2 from the germline V gene are GTSNPN and SVGIG (reference sequence). The CDR3 coding sequence is TGTGCCTGGAGTGTACAACATTTGAACACTGAAGCTTTCTTT. Translated, it gives CAWSVQHLNTEAFF.

This chain links TRBV5-6 with TRBJ2-1; 9 bases align to TRBD2. The CDR3 length is 15 residues. Germline CDR1 and CDR2: SGHDT and YYEEEE. The V gene end was trimmed by 1 base and the J gene end by 10 bases; junction bases not matched to a gene: 9. The CDR3 sequence is CASSLYAGGRKEQFF. The CDR3 DNA is TGTGCCAGCAGCTTGTACGCGGGAGGGCGGAAGGAGCAGTTCTTC. Looking up the rest from reference TRBV5-6 and TRBJ2-1 gives the full variable domain: DAGVTQSPTHLIKTRGQQVTLRCSPKSGHDTVSWYQQALGQGPQFIFQYYEEEERQRGNFPDRFSGHQFPNYSSELNVNALLLGDSALYLCASSLYAGGRKEQFFGPGTRLTVL.

The table lists this clone with a few counts. This sequence joins TRBV18 and TRBJ1-3; perhaps TRBD1 as D (6 bases). The CDR3 has 16 amino acids. The V end was cut by 1 base, the J end by 1 base, with 11 bases between. Germline V gene data show CDR1 as KGHSH and CDR2 as LQKENI. In DNA, the CDR3 is TGTGCCAGCTCACCACTAACAGGGAGATCTGGAAACACCATATATTTT. Translating gives CASSPLTGRSGNTIYF. Full variable domain (missing parts from reference TRBV18 and TRBJ1-3): NAGVMQNPRHLVRRRGQEARLRCSPMKGHSHVYWYRQLPEEGLKFMVYLQKENIIDESGMPKERFSAEFPKEGPSILRIQQVVRGDSAAYFCASSPLTGRSGNTIYFGEGSWLTVV.

This clone was observed once. The gene calls are TRBV9 and TRBJ1-1; perhaps TRBD1 as D (6 bases). The V end was cut by 0 bases, the J end by 5 bases, with 14 bases between. The germline V gene encodes CDR1 SGDLS and CDR2 YYNGEE. The CDR3 runs to 15 residues. The CDR3: CASSVGVGGETEAFF. The DNA of the CDR3 is TGTGCCAGCAGCGTAGGTGTAGGGGGAGAAACTGAAGCTTTCTTT.

V is TRBV7-6 and J is TRBJ1-1, with D tentatively TRBD1 (5 bases). In germline, CDR1 is SGHVS, CDR2 FNYEAQ. V was shortened by 3 bases and J by 1 base, with 12 bases between the two germline ends. The CDR3 covers 15 residues. The CDR3 here is CASSLLGGANTEAFF. The CDR3, as DNA: TGTGCCAGCAGCTTGCTGGGAGGGGCGAACACTGAAGCTTTCTTT.

This sequence joins TRBV18 and TRBJ2-1, with TRBD2 identical over 8 bases. The trim removed 3 bases at V and 7 bases at J, leaving 11 bases unmatched. This CDR3 has 16 residues. CDR1 and CDR2 from the germline V gene are KGHSH and LQKENI. The CDR3 loop is CASSPLGGASGNEQFF. CDR3 nucleotides: TGTGCCAGCTCACCCCTCGGGGGGGCGTCGGGGAATGAGCAGTTCTTC.

CDR3 nucleotide sequence: TGTGCCAGCAGTGGGACTAGCGGGAGGGCCGCGAATGAGCAGTTCTTC. Its translation: CASSGTSGRAANEQFF. The V and J genes are TRBV6-4 and TRBJ2-1, with 15 bases identical to TRBD2. The CDR3 runs 16 residues. The V gene end was trimmed by 4 bases and the J gene end by 7 bases; junction bases not matched to a gene: 5. The germline V gene has CDR1 MRHNA and CDR2 SNTAGT.

J is TRBJ2-7 and V is TRBV7-2; D might be TRBD1 (5 bases). In germline, CDR1 is SGHTA, CDR2 FQGNSA. Trimming pared 6 bases from V and 2 bases from J, leaving 17 bases between. This CDR3 spans 15 amino acids. CDR3 protein: CASSPPTAFTYEQYF. Here the CDR3 DNA reads TGTGCCAGCAGTCCGCCGACAGCATTCACCTACGAGCAGTACTTC.

This sequence joins TRBV2 and TRBJ1-2, with 9 bases matching TRBD1. Unmatched junction bases numbered 8, after V lost 2 bases and J lost 7 bases. The CDR3 is 15 amino acids. Germline V gene sequence: CDR1 SNHLY, CDR2 FYNNEI. The DNA for the CDR3 is TGTGCCAGCAGTGAAATCGGACAGGGGCGTCCTGGCTACACCTTC. This gives the protein CASSEIGQGRPGYTF.

The chain has TRBV15 and TRBJ2-6; 7 bases are a match to TRBD1. From germline, CDR1 is LNHNV and CDR2 YYDKDF (reference sequence). V shed 4 bases, J shed 2 bases, and the junction held 8 bases outside the gene matches. The CDR3 totals 17 residues. The CDR3 DNA reads TGTGCCACCAGCACCACTTTAACAGGGGCTGGGGCCAACGTCCTGACTTTC. This encodes CATSTTLTGAGANVLTF.

This sequence joins TRBV19 and TRBJ1-2; no reliable D call. V was pared by 3 bases and J by 4 bases, with 9 bases between. Germline CDR1 reads LNHDA; CDR2 reads SQIVND (reference sequence). The CDR3 sequence is 13 residues long. This CDR3 reads CASSILYRYGYTF. The CDR3 DNA is TGTGCCAGTAGTATCCTCTACCGCTATGGCTACACCTTC. Full variable domain (rest looked up from reference TRBV19 and TRBJ1-2): DGGITQSPKYLFRKEGQNVTLSCEQNLNHDAMYWYRQDPGQGLRLIYYSQIVNDFQKGDIAEGYSVSREKKESFPLTVTSAQKNPTAFYLCASSILYRYGYTFGSGTRLTVV.

This clone has just one count. The gene calls are TRBV9 and TRBJ1-4, with 9 nucleotides matching TRBD1. This CDR3 is built from 16 residues. Germline-derived CDR1 and CDR2 are SGDLS and YYNGEE. V shed 3 bases, J shed 8 bases, and the junction held 11 bases outside the gene matches. The DNA of the CDR3 is TGTGCCAGCAGCGCCGGATACCGGGACAGGGAAGAAAAACTGTTTTTT. Its translation: CASSAGYRDREEKLFF.

In its sample, this clone was seen a few times. The chain employs TRBV30 and TRBJ2-1; 11 nucleotides match TRBD2. The CDR3 spans 13 residues. Per germline, CDR1 GTSNPN and CDR2 SVGIG (reference sequence). V lost 2 bases to trimming and J lost 10 bases; unmatched junction nucleotides: 4. This CDR3 reads CAWSSTSGGEQFF. CDR3 bases: TGTGCCTGGAGTAGCACTAGCGGGGGCGAGCAGTTCTTC.

The chain has TRBV19 and TRBJ1-1; perhaps TRBD1 as D (5 bases). The CDR3 is 14 residues long. V was shortened by 7 bases and J by 1 base, with 13 bases between the two germline ends. The V gene's germline CDR1 is LNHDA and CDR2 SQIVND (reference sequence). CDR3 sequence: CASNGEGTNTEAFF. The CDR3 region has the DNA TGTGCCAGTAACGGGGAGGGGACGAACACTGAAGCTTTCTTT.

In its sample, this clone was seen once. The chain joins TRBV4-3 to TRBJ1-5, with D unresolved. With 0 bases removed from V and 2 bases from J, the gap between germline ends came to 8 bases. There are 15 residues in the CDR3. CDR1 and CDR2 (germline): LGHNA, YSLEER. The CDR3: CASSQDLGGNQPQHF. CDR3 sequence (DNA): TGCGCCAGCAGCCAAGATCTGGGCGGCAATCAGCCCCAGCATTTT.